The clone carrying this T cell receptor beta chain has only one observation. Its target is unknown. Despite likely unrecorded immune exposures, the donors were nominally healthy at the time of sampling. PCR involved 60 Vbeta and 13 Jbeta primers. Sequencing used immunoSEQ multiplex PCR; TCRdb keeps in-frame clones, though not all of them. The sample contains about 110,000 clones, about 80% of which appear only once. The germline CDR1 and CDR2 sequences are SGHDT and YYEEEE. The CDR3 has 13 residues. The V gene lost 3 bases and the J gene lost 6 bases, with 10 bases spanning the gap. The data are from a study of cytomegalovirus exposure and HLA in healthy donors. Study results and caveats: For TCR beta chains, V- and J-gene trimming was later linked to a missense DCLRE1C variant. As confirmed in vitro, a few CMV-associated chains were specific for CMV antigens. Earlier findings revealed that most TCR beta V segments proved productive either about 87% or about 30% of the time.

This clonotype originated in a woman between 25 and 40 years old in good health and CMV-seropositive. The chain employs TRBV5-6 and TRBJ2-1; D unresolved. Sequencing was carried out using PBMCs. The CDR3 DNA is TGTGCCAGCAGCTACGTCGGCGGCAATGAGCAGTTCTTC. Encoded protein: CASSYVGGNEQFF.